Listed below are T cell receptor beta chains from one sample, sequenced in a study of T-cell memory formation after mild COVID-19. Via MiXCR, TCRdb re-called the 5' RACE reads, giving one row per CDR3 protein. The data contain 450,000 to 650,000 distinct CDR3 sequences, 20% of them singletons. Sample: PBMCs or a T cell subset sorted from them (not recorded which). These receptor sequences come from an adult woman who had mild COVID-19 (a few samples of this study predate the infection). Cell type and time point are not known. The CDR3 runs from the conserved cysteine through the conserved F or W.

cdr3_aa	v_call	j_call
CASSHKLDRDTQYF	TRBV3-1	TRBJ2-3
CASSSRLDRGRKDTEAFF	TRBV5-1	TRBJ1-1
CASSPTSGYYNEQFF	TRBV5-6	TRBJ2-1
CASTAGLAGLSDTQYF	TRBV19	TRBJ2-3
CASSLGDEVSYEQYF	TRBV13	TRBJ2-7
CASTPLRGAGAYEQYF	TRBV6-6	TRBJ2-7
CASSLPSGGSTDTQYF	TRBV12-3/TRBV12-4	TRBJ2-3
CASSLALGGAGEAFF	TRBV7-2	TRBJ1-1
CASSLKTNWETFYEQYF	TRBV11-2	TRBJ2-7
CASSQDRALSSYEQYF	TRBV4-3	TRBJ2-7
CASSYTGTGDTEAFF	TRBV6-5	TRBJ1-1
CASSQNGETSYEQYF	TRBV3-1	TRBJ2-7
CASSMRDDGYEQYF	TRBV13	TRBJ2-7
CASSLNPSFVQYF	TRBV6-5	TRBJ2-7
CASSERQGNQLQHF	TRBV7-9	TRBJ1-5
CASSPLDRGRTEAFF	TRBV18	TRBJ1-1
CASSPRAAGVSTGELFF	TRBV18	TRBJ2-2
CASRARTSVNTGELFF	TRBV2	TRBJ2-2
CAIPSARGSTGYTF	TRBV10-3	TRBJ1-2
CASSQDVRNYEQYF	TRBV4-3	TRBJ2-7
CASRTDRINSPLHF	TRBV19	TRBJ1-6
CASSQQGRYEQYF	TRBV4-1	TRBJ2-7
CASSLAGGPSTGELFF	TRBV7-3	TRBJ2-2
CASSYDVSGANVLTF	TRBV6-5	TRBJ2-6
CASSRTPAGETQYF	TRBV11-3	TRBJ2-5
CASSSTSGEYEQYF	TRBV7-2	TRBJ2-7